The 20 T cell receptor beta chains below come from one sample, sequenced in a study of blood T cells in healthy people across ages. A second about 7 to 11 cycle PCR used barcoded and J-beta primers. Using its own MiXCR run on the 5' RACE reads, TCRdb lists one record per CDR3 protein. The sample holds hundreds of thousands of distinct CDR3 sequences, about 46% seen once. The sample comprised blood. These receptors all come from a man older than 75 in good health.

The CDR3 reads CARSSWIGGEQFF. CDR3 coding DNA: TGTGCCAGGTCGTCCTGGATTGGAGGAGAGCAGTTCTTC. V and J are TRBV28 and TRBJ2-1; maybe TRBD2 (5 bases). Trimming pared 9 bases from V and 10 bases from J, leaving 19 bases between. The germline V gene encodes CDR1 MDHEN and CDR2 SYDVKM. There are 13 residues in the CDR3.

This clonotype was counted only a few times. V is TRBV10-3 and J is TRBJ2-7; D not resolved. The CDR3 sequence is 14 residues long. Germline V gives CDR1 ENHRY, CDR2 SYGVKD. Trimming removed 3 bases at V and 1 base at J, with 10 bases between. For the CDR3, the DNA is TGTGCCATCAGTGACGATCGATTTTCCTACGAGCAGTACTTC. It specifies CAISDDRFSYEQYF.

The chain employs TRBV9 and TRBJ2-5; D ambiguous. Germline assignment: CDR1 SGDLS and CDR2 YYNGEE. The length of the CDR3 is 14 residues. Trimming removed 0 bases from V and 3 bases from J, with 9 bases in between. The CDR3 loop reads CASSVGGLKETQYF. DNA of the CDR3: TGTGCCAGCAGCGTAGGTGGATTAAAAGAGACCCAGTACTTC.

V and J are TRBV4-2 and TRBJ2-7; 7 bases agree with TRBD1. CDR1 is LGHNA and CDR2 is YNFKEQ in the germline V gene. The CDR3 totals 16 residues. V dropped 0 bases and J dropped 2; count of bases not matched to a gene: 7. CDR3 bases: TGTGCCAGCAGCCAAGATCTAGGGACAGTTGCCTACGAGCAGTACTTC. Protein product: CASSQDLGTVAYEQYF.

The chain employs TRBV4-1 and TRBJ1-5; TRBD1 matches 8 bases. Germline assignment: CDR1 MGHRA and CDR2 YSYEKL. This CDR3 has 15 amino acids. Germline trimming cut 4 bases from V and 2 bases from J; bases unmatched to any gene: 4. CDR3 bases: TGCGCCAGCAGCCTACAGGACAGGGGCAATCAGCCCCAGCATTTT. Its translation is CASSLQDRGNQPQHF.

The CDR3 here is CASSSQLGQGAGANVLTF. The CDR3 DNA is TGTGCCAGCAGCTCACAGTTAGGACAGGGAGCTGGGGCCAACGTCCTGACTTTC. The chain joins TRBV7-9 to TRBJ2-6; TRBD1 agrees at 8 bases. V was pared by 4 bases and J by 2 bases, with 10 bases of the junction left unmatched. The CDR3 contains 18 residues. Germline assignment: CDR1 SEHNR and CDR2 FQNEAQ (reference sequence).

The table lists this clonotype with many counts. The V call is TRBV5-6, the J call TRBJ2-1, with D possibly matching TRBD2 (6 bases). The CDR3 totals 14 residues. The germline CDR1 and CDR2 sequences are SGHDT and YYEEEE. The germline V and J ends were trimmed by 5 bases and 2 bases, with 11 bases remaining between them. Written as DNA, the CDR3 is TGTGCCAGCAGTCTCGGGAGCCCCTACAATGAGCAGTTCTTC. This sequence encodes CASSLGSPYNEQFF.

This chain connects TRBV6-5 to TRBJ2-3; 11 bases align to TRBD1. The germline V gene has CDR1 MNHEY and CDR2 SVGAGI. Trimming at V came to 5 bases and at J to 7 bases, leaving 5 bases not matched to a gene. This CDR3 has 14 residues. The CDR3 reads CASSLDRGRNTQYF. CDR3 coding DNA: TGTGCCAGCAGTCTGGACAGGGGGCGGAATACGCAGTATTTT.

CDR3 DNA: TGTGCCTCTGCTAGGGACAGGGACAATGAGCAGTTCTTC. This sequence encodes CASARDRDNEQFF. The chain recombines TRBV12-3 or TRBV12-4 with TRBJ2-1; 9 bases agree with TRBD1. Trimming at V came to 11 bases and at J to 5 bases, leaving 7 bases not matched to a gene. This CDR3 has 13 residues.

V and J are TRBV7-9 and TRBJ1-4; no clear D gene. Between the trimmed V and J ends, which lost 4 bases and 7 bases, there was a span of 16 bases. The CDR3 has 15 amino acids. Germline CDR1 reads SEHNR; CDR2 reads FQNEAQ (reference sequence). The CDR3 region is CASSSEVGWGEKLFF. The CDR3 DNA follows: TGTGCCAGCAGCTCAGAGGTCGGGTGGGGTGAAAAACTGTTTTTT.

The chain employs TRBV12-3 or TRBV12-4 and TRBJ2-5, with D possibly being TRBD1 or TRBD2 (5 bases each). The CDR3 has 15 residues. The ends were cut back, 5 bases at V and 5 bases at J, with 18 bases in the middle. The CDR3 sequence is CASSGQTGFSETQYF. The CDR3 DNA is TGTGCCAGCAGTGGACAAACGGGGTTTTCTGAGACCCAGTACTTC.

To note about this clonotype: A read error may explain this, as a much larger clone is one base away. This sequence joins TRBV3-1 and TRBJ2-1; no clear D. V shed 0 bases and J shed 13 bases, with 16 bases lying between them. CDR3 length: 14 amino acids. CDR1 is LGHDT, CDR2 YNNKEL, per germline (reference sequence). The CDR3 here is CASSQDSGVETQFF. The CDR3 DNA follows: TGTGCCAGCAGCCAAGATAGTGGGGTAGAGACCCAGTTCTTC.

Written as DNA, the CDR3 is TGTGCCAGCAGTGCGATAGCGAACACCGGGGAGCTGTTTTTT. Its translation is CASSAIANTGELFF. The chain is built from TRBV25-1 and TRBJ2-2, with D unresolved. With 4 bases removed from V and 0 bases from J, the gap between germline ends came to 6 bases. The CDR3 loop spans 14 amino acids. Germline CDR1 and CDR2: MGHDK and SYGVNS.

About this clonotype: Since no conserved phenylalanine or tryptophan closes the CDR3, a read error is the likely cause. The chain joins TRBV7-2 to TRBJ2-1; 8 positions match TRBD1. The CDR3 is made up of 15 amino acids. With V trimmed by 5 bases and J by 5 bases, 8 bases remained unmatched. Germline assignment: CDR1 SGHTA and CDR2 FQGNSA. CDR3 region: CASSPRTGQDNEQFL. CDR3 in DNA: TGTGCCAGCAGCCCCCGGACAGGGCAGGACAATGAGCAGTTCCTC.

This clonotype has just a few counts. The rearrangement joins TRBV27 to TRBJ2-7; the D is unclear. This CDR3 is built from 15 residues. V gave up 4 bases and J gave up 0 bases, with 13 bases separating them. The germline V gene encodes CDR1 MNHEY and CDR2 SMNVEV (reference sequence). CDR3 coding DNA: TGTGCCAGCAGTTCAGCCAGCTTAAGCTCCTACGAGCAGTACTTC. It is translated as CASSSASLSSYEQYF.

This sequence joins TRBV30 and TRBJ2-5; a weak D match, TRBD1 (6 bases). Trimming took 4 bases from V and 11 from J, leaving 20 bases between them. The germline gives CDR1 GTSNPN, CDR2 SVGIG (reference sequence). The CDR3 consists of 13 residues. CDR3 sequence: CAWMGTSEGVQYF. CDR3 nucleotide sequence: TGTGCCTGGATGGGGACCTCCGAGGGGGTGCAGTACTTC.

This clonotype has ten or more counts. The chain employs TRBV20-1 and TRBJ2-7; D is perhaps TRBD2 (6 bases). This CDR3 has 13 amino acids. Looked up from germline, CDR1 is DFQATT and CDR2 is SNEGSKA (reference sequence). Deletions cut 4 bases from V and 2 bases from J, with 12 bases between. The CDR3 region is CSATGLKTYEQYF. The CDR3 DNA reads TGCAGTGCTACGGGACTTAAAACCTACGAGCAGTACTTC.

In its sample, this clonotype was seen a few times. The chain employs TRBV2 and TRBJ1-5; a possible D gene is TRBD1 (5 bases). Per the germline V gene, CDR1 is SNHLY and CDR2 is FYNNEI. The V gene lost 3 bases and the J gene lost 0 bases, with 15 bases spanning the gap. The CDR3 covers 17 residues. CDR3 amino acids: CASSDGRQGASNQPQHF. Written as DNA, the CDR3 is TGTGCCAGCAGTGACGGCCGGCAGGGTGCTAGCAATCAGCCCCAGCATTTT.

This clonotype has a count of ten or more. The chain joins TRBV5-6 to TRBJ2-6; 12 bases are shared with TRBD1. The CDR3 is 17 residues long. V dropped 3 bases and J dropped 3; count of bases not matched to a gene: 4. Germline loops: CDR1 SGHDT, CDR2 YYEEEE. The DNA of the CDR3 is TGTGCCAGCAGCTCGGGGACAGGGGGCGATGGGGCCAACGTCCTGACTTTC. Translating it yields CASSSGTGGDGANVLTF.

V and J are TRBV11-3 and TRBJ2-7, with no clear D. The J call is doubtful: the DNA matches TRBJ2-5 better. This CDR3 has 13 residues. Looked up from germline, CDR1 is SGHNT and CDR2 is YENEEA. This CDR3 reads CASSLASLETQYF. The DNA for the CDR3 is TGTGCCAGCAGCTTAGCCTCCTTAGAGACCCAGTACTTC.